This T cell receptor (beta chain) was identified in a study of blood T cell repertoires in COVID-19. TCRdb's table, derived via immunoSEQ multiplex PCR, lists solely in-frame clones and lacks some. The repertoire holds 65,000 to 75,000 clones, approximately 87% seen once, with 4.4% in the top ten. The receptor was isolated from a man aged 50 or older with active COVID-19. Material: peripheral blood.

CDR3 amino acids: CASSALSGGSYEQYF. CDR3 nucleotide sequence: TGTGCCAGCAGCGCCCTTAGCGGGGGCTCCTACGAGCAGTACTTC. This chain connects TRBV9 to TRBJ2-7; 9 positions match TRBD2. This CDR3 is 15 amino acids long. Germline CDR1 and CDR2: SGDLS and YYNGEE. V lost 3 bases and J lost 0; bases outside the gene matches: 4. The whole variable domain, filled in from reference TRBV9 and TRBJ2-7, reads DSGVTQTPKHLITATGQRVTLRCSPRSGDLSVYWYQQSLDQGLQFLIQYYNGEERAKGNILERFSAQQFPDLHSELNLSSLELGDSALYFCASSALSGGSYEQYFGPGTRLTVT.